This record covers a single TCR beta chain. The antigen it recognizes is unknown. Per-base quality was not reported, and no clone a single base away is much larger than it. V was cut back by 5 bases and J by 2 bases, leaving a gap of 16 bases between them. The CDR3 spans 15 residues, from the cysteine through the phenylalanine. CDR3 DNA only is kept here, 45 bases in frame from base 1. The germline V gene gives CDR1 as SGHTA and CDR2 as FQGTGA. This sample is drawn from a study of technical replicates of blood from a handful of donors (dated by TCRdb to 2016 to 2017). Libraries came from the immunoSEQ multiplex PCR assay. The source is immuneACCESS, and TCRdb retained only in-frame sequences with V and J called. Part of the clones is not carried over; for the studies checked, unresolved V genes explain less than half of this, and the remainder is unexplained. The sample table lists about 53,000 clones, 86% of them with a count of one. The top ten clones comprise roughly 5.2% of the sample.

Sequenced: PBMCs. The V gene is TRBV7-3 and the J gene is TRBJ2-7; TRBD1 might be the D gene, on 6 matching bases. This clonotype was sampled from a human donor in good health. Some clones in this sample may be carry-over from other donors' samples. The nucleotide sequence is TGTGCCAGCAGCCCTCATCGGGACACCCCCTACGAGCAGTACTTC. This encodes CASSPHRDTPYEQYF.